Listed below are T cell receptor beta chains from one sample, sequenced in a study of cytomegalovirus exposure and HLA in healthy donors. Clones were sequenced by immunoSEQ multiplex PCR, and TCRdb holds only the in-frame ones, with some missing. The sample consists of fewer than 90,000 clones, roughly four fifths of them appearing once. Sequenced sample: PBMCs. All receptors derive from a man aged 30 to 45 in good health and CMV-seronegative. The CDR3 runs from the conserved cysteine through the conserved F or W. D genes are given only for firm matches. A row's size may be missing; if present it is once, few, many or a size class.

V	J	size	D	DNA	CDR3
TRBV5-6	TRBJ2-7	once	.	TGTGCCAGCAGCTTTCAGGGGTCCTACGAGCAGTACTTC	CASSFQGSYEQYF
TRBV5-6	TRBJ1-6	.	TRBD1	TGTGCCAGCAGCTTTGGGGGGACAGGGAATAATTCACCCCTCCACTTT	CASSFGGTGNNSPLHF
TRBV30	TRBJ1-1	once	TRBD1	TGTGCCTGGAGTCTGTCAGGGGGAGGAACTGAAGCTTTCTTT	CAWSLSGGGTEAFF
TRBV4-1	TRBJ2-7	.	.	TGCGCCAGCAGCCCCCTGGGGCAGGGGACCTACGAGCAGTACTTC	CASSPLGQGTYEQYF
TRBV2	TRBJ1-1	medium-sized	TRBD1	TGTGCCAGATTTACAGGGGCCACTGAAGCTTTCTTT	CARFTGATEAFF
TRBV18	TRBJ2-1	once	TRBD1	TGTGCCAGCTCACAGCGGGACAGGGTTGTAGTGGTTAGAAATGAGCAGTTCTTC	CASSQRDRVVVVRNEQFF
TRBV5-1	TRBJ1-1	.	.	TGCGCCAGCAGCTTGGGACACAAGAACACTGAAGCTTTCTTT	CASSLGHKNTEAFF
TRBV4-3	TRBJ1-1	.	.	TGCGCCAGCAGCCAATACGGGGAGAACACTGAAGCTTTCTTT	CASSQYGENTEAFF
TRBV30	TRBJ2-6	once	.	TGTGCCTGGAGGCATTGGACACTGACCTCTGGGGCCAACGTCCTGACTTTC	CAWRHWTLTSGANVLTF
TRBV19	TRBJ1-4	.	TRBD1	TGTGCCAGTAATCGAGGACAGGGGGGTGAAAAACTGTTTTTT	CASNRGQGGEKLFF
TRBV19	TRBJ1-1	.	.	TGTGCCAGTAGTATAGCAGCGGGACGGATGAACACTGAAGCTTTCTTT	CASSIAAGRMNTEAFF
TRBV30	TRBJ1-1	.	.	TGTGCCTGGAGGCGGGGCAGTACATCAGCTTTCTTT	CAWRRGSTSAFF
TRBV5-1	TRBJ1-4	.	.	TGCGCCAGCAGCTTGTTCGGCCAGGGCTCATCCGAAAAACTGTTTTTT	CASSLFGQGSSEKLFF
TRBV4-2	TRBJ1-2	.	.	TGTGCCAGCAGCCAAGAGCAGGGAAGCTATGGCTACACCTTC	CASSQEQGSYGYTF
TRBV11-2	TRBJ2-2	.	TRBD1	TGTGCCAGCAGACCGGGACAGGTAGACACCGGGGAGCTGTTTTTT	CASRPGQVDTGELFF